This T cell receptor beta chain was observed in a study of a mutant IDH1 vaccine in newly diagnosed glioma. Study context: The earlier regimen, radiotherapy, temozolomide, or both, was most often both.

As to time point: week 47, end of study. Each dose delivered 300 ug of mutant IDH1 20-mer peptide subcutaneously with imiquimod. The patients received vaccinations eight times, in weeks 1, 3, 5, 7, 11, 15, 19 and 23. The V gene end was trimmed by 2 bases and the J gene end by 0 bases; junction bases not matched to a gene: 1. Germline V gives CDR1 MNHEY, CDR2 SVGAGI. The CDR3 sequence is 14 residues long. Note on this clone: The antigen is not known.

Some clones are missing from TCRdb's copy, which holds only in-frame ones; the method was immunoSEQ multiplex PCR. This repertoire shows roughly 86,000 clones, roughly nine tenths found once; its top ten account for over 0.7%. The origin of this receptor is a woman in her forties or fifties with glioma. V and J are TRBV6-5 and TRBJ2-7, with 7 bases fitting TRBD1. Here the sequenced sample was PBMCs, taken from a glioma patient whose treatment included an IDH1 peptide vaccine. This chain's CDR3 is CASSYGDSSYEQYF. The CDR3 coding sequence is TGTGCCAGCAGTTACGGGGACAGCTCCTACGAGCAGTACTTC.